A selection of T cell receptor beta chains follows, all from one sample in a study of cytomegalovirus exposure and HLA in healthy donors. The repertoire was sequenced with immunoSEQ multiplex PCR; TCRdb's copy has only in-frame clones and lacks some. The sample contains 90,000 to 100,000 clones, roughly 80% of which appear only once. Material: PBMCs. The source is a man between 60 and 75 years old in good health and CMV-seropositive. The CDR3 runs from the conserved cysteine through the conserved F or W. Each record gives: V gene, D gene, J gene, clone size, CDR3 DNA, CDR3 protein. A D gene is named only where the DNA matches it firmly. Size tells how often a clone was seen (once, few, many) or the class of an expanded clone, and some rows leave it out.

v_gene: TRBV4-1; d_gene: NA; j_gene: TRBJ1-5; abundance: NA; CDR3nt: TGCGCCAGCGGTTCCTTCAGTTTCAATCAGCCCCAGCATTTT; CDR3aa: CASGSFSFNQPQHF
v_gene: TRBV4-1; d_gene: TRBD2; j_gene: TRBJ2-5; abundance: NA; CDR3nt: TGCGCCAGCAGCCGAGTAGTAGCGGGGGGAGAGACCCAGTACTTC; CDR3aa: CASSRVVAGGETQYF
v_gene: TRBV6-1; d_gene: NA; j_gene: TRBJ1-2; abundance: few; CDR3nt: TGTGCCAGCAGTGGCAGAGGTTATGGCTACACCTTC; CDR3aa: CASSGRGYGYTF
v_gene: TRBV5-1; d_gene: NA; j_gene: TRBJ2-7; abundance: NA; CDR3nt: TGCGCCAGCAGCTTGACAGGTCCGTACGAGCAGTACTTC; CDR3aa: CASSLTGPYEQYF
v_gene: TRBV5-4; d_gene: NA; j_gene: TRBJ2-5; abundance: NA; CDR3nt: TGTGCCAGCAGCTTGGTACAGGGCATTGAGACCCAGTACTTC; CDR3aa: CASSLVQGIETQYF
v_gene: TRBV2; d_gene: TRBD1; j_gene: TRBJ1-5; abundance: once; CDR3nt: TGTGCCAGCAGTTACCACTCCTCCAGGGGGCGGATTAGTCAGCCCCAGCATTTT; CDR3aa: CASSYHSSRGRISQPQHF
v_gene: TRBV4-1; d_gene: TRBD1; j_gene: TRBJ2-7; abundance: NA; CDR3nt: TGCGCCAGCAGCCCAGGGGGTCTGAGGGAGCAGTACTTC; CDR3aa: CASSPGGLREQYF
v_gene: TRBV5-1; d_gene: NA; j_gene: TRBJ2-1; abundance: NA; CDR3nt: TGCGCCAGCAGCTTGGTGTCAGGGGAGCGTGAGCAGTTCTTC; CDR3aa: CASSLVSGEREQFF
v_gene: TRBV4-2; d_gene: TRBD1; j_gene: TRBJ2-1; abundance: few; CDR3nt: TGTGCCAGCAGCCAAGAATCGGGACAGGGGTGGGATGAGCAGTTCTTC; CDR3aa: CASSQESGQGWDEQFF
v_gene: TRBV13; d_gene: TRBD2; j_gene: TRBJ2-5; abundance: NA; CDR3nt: TGTGCCAGCAGCGAGGGACTAGCGGGGTCCATGGGGGAGACCCAGTACTTC; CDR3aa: CASSEGLAGSMGETQYF
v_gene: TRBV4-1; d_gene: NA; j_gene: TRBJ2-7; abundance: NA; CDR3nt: TGCGCCAGCAGCCAATTTACGACAGGTTCCTACGAGCAGTACTTC; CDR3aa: CASSQFTTGSYEQYF
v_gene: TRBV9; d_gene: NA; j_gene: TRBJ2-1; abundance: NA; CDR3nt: TGTGCCAGCAGCGTAGGCCCCAGGGAAGCTCCTCAGCAGTTCTTC; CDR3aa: CASSVGPREAPQQFF
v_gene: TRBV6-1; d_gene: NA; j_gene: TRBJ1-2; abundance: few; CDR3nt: TGTGCCAGCAGTGAAATGAGACAGGTTTTGTATGGCTACACCTTC; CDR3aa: CASSEMRQVLYGYTF
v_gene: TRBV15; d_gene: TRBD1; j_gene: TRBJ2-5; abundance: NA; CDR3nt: TGTGCCACCAGCAGAGACGGGACAGGGGCCAGGAGGTACCAAGAGACCCAGTACTTC; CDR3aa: CATSRDGTGARRYQETQYF
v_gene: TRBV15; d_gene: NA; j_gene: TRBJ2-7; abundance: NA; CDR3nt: TGTGCCACCACAGGGGAACTTAGTGAGGAGCAGTACTTC; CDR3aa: CATTGELSEEQYF
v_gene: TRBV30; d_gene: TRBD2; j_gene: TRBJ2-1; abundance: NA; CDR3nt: TGTGCCTGGAGGAGCGGGGGGGCCGGCAATGAGCAGTTCTTC; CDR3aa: CAWRSGGAGNEQFF
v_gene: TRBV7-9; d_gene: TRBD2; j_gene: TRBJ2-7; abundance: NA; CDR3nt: TGTGCCAGCAGCCCCGGGGGGGAGCAGTACTTC; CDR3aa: CASSPGGEQYF
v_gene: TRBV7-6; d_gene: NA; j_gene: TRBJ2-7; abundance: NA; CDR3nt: TGTGCCAGCAGCATTTCCGGGAGCTACGAGCAGTACTTC; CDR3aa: CASSISGSYEQYF
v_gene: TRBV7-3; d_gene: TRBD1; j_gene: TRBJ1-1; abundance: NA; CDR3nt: TGTGCCAGCAGCCAATCAGGGGGCTTGAACACTGAAGCTTTCTTT; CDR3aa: CASSQSGGLNTEAFF
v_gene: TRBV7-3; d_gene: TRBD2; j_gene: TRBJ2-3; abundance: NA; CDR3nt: TGTGCCAGCAGCCGCAGCGGGGGGGCAGATACGCAGTATTTT; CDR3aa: CASSRSGGADTQYF
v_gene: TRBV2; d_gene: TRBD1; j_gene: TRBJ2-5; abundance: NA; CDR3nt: TGTGCCAGCAGCGGGACAGGGGCAACACAAGAGACCCAGTACTTC; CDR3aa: CASSGTGATQETQYF
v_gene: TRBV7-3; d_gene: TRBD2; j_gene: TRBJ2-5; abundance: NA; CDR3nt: TGTGCCAGCAGCCCAGGACTAGCGGGGGGGCGGGAGACCCAGTACTTC; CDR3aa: CASSPGLAGGRETQYF
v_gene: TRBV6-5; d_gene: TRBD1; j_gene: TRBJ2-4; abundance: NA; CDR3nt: TGTGCCAGCAAAGCAGGGGGTTTACACATTCAGTACTTC; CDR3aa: CASKAGGLHIQYF
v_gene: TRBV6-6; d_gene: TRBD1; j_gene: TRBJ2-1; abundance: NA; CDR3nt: TGTGCCAGCAGCCGGGACAGGAAGTTCGTTTACGATGAGCAGTTCTTC; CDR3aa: CASSRDRKFVYDEQFF
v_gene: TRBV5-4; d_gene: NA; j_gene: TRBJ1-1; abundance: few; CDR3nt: TGTGCCAGCAGGGCCGGGGTGAACACTGAAGCTTTCTTT; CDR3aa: CASRAGVNTEAFF
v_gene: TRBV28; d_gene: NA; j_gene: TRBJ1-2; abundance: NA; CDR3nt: TGTGCCAGCAGTTCTTCCCTCGGCTACACCTTC; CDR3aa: CASSSSLGYTF
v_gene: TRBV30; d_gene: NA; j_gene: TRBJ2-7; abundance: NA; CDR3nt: TGTGCCTGGAGTGGGGACTTCTACGAGCAGTACTTC; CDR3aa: CAWSGDFYEQYF
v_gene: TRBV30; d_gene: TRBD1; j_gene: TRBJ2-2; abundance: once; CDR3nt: TGTGCCTGGAGCAGGGGGTCGAACACCGGGGAGCTGTTTTTT; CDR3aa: CAWSRGSNTGELFF
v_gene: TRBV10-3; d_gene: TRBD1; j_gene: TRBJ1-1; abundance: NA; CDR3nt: TGTGCCATCAGGGACAGGGAGAACACTGAAGCTTTCTTT; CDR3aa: CAIRDRENTEAFF
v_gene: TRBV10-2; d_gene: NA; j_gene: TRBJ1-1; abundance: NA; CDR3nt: TGCGCCAGCAGATTGACAGGGAACACTGAAGCTTTCTTT; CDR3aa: CASRLTGNTEAFF
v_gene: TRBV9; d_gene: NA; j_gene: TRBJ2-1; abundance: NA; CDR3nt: TGTGCCAGCCACGGGGGTCGTGGTGAGCAGTTCTTC; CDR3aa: CASHGGRGEQFF
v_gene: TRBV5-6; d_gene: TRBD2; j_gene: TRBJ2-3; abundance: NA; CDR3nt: TGTGCCAGCAGCTTTCGACTAGCGGACACAGATACGCAGTATTTT; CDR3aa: CASSFRLADTDTQYF
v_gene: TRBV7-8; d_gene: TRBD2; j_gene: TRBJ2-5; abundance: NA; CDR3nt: TGTGCCAGCAGCTCGGGACTAGCGGGGGGACAAGAGACCCAGTACTTC; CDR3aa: CASSSGLAGGQETQYF
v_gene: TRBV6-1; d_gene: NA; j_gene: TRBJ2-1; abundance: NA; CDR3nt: TGTGCCAGCAGTGACACCCGCCTATACGTGAGGGATGAGCAGTTCTTC; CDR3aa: CASSDTRLYVRDEQFF
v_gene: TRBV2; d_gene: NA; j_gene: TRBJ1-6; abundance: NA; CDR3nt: TGTGCCAGCAGCCGAGACAGCTCCTATAATTCACCCCTCCACTTT; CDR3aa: CASSRDSSYNSPLHF
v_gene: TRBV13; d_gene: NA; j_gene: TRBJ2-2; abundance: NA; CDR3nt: TGTGCCAGCGGGAGGGATGGACAGGGCTACACCGGGGAGCTGTTTTTT; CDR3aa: CASGRDGQGYTGELFF
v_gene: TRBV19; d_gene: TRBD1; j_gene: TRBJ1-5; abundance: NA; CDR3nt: TGTGCCAGTACCCGACAGGGTGGTGGCAATCAGCCCCAGCATTTT; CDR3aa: CASTRQGGGNQPQHF
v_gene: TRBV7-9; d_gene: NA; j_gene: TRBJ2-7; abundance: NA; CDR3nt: TGTGCCAGCAGCTTCCCATCAAAAGGGGCGCCTATCGAGCAGTACTTC; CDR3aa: CASSFPSKGAPIEQYF
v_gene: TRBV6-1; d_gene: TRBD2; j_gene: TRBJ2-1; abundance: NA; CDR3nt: TGTGCCAGCAGTGGACTAGCGGGGGGGATGAATGAGCAGTTCTTC; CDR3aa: CASSGLAGGMNEQFF
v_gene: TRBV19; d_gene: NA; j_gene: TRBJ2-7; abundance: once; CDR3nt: TGTGCCAGTAGTCTTGACAGCTACGAGCAGTACTTC; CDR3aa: CASSLDSYEQYF